A single sample is the source of the 21 T cell receptor beta chains below, sequenced in a study of cytomegalovirus exposure and HLA in healthy donors. Some clones are missing from TCRdb's copy, which holds only in-frame ones; the method was immunoSEQ multiplex PCR. The table includes tens of thousands of clones, about 92% detected once. The sample comprised PBMCs. These receptors came from a young woman in good health and CMV-seronegative.

For the CDR3, the DNA is TGTGCCAGCAGCCAGGCCGAGGATGAGCAGTTCTTC. It yields the protein CASSQAEDEQFF. V gene TRBV4-2 combines with J gene TRBJ2-1; unclear D gene. V lost 3 bases and J 8 bases, leaving 8 bases between the germline ends. Germline lookup yields CDR1 LGHNA and CDR2 YNFKEQ. There are 12 residues in the CDR3.

The rearrangement joins TRBV11-2 to TRBJ2-1, with D perhaps matching TRBD1 (6 bases). The CDR3 sequence is 15 residues long. With 1 base removed from V and 8 bases from J, the gap between germline ends came to 15 bases. CDR1 is SGHAT, CDR2 FQNNGV, per germline. CDR3 in DNA: TGTGCCAGCAGCTTAGTAACAGGGCCCGTCCATGAGCAGTTCTTC. It encodes CASSLVTGPVHEQFF.

The genes are TRBV7-3 and TRBJ2-2; D not certain. Trimming shortened V by 1 base and J by 6 bases, and 9 bases separated the two germline ends. The CDR3 runs 14 residues. Germline CDR1 SGHTA, CDR2 FQGTGA. CDR3 sequence (DNA): TGTGCCAGCAGCTTAAGGGCGTTGGCCGGGGAGCTGTTTTTT. This sequence encodes CASSLRALAGELFF.

V and J are TRBV6-1 and TRBJ1-4; 7 bases fit TRBD1. CDR1 and CDR2 from the germline V gene are MNHNS and SASEGT. V shed 5 bases, J shed 14 bases, and the junction held 14 bases outside the gene matches. The CDR3 is 14 residues long. The CDR3: CASSMTGSEKRLFF. The CDR3 nucleotides are TGTGCCAGCAGTATGACAGGGTCGGAGAAAAGGCTGTTTTTT.

This sequence joins TRBV11-2 and TRBJ2-1, with a possible D match to TRBD2 (6 bases). V gave up 2 bases and J gave up 16 bases, with 21 bases separating them. Germline loops: CDR1 SGHAT, CDR2 FQNNGV. CDR3 length equals 14 residues. The CDR3 nucleotides are TGTGCCAGCAGCTTAACCGGCACCGGGACTCGTCTTTTCTTC. It specifies CASSLTGTGTRLFF.

The chain combines TRBV10-3 with TRBJ1-5, with 8 bases matching TRBD1. Trimming took 3 bases from V and 5 from J; bases not matched to a gene: 3. In germline, CDR1 is ENHRY, CDR2 SYGVKD. The CDR3 sequence is 14 residues long. The CDR3 sequence: CAISDPTGDQPQHF. The CDR3 DNA sequence: TGTGCCATCAGTGACCCGACAGGGGATCAGCCCCAGCATTTT.

This CDR3 reads CASSPGQAHEEKLFF. DNA of the CDR3: TGTGCCAGCAGCCCCGGACAGGCCCACGAGGAAAAACTGTTTTTT. The chain employs TRBV5-8 and TRBJ1-4; TRBD1 aligns across 7 bases. CDR1 and CDR2 (germline): SGHTS, YDEGEE. CDR3 length equals 15 residues. V lost 4 bases and J lost 8; bases outside the gene matches: 11.

The J gene is TRBJ2-5, the V gene TRBV27; 8 positions match TRBD1. This CDR3 spans 19 amino acids. The ends lost 3 bases at V and 8 bases at J; junction bases unmatched: 23. The germline CDR1 and CDR2 sequences are MNHEY and SMNVEV (reference sequence). The CDR3 reads CASSFRRDRSPTEQPTQYF. The CDR3 nucleotides read TGTGCCAGCAGTTTCCGCCGGGACAGGAGTCCGACCGAACAACCTACCCAGTACTTC.

The sample holds one count of this clone. In DNA, the CDR3 is TGTGCCAGCAGCCACTCACGGGGAGGTTCGGATACGCAGTATTTT. This sequence encodes CASSHSRGGSDTQYF. The rearrangement uses TRBV7-6 and TRBJ2-3; a possible D gene is TRBD2 (6 bases). This CDR3 is 15 amino acids long. Germline V gene sequence: CDR1 SGHVS, CDR2 FNYEAQ. With 5 bases removed from V and 6 bases from J, the gap between germline ends came to 18 bases.

This chain uses TRBV5-4 with TRBJ2-1; D is possibly TRBD2 (5 bases). V lost 0 bases, J lost 9 bases, and 16 bases lay in between. The CDR3 contains 15 residues. CDR1 and CDR2 from the germline V gene are SGHNT and YYREEE (reference sequence). The CDR3 DNA reads TGTGCCAGCAGCTTGGGGCTAGCAGTTAATAGTGAGCAGTTCTTC. Translation gives CASSLGLAVNSEQFF.

The chain links TRBV11-3 to TRBJ2-2; the D gene is possibly TRBD2 (5 bases). The V and J ends lost 1 base and 1 base respectively, with 10 bases between them. Germline CDR1 reads SGHNT; CDR2 reads YENEEA. The CDR3 sequence is 16 residues long. The CDR3 nucleotides are TGTGCCAGCAGCTTAGGAGGGTTTGGGAACACCGGGGAGCTGTTTTTT. Its protein product is CASSLGGFGNTGELFF.

This rearrangement joins TRBV11-3 to TRBJ2-3; TRBD2 aligns across 14 bases. Germline assignment: CDR1 SGHNT and CDR2 YENEEA. J gave up 2 bases and V 5 bases, and 6 bases lay outside the gene matches. CDR3 length: 17 residues. CDR3 bases: TGTGCCAGCAGCCCCGGGACTAGCGGGAGCCACACAGATACGCAGTATTTT. Protein product: CASSPGTSGSHTDTQYF.

This clone appeared a few times. The chain carries TRBV6-5 and TRBJ1-1; D unresolved. V dropped 5 bases and J dropped 7 bases, with 8 bases sitting between them. The CDR3 consists of 11 residues. The V gene's germline CDR1 is MNHEY and CDR2 SVGAGI. CDR3 coding DNA: TGTGCCAGCAGTCTAGAGGATGAAGCTTTCTTT. It specifies CASSLEDEAFF.

V and J are TRBV5-4 and TRBJ1-1; D unresolved. Trimming pared 3 bases from V and 0 bases from J, leaving 6 bases between. Germline assignment: CDR1 SGHNT and CDR2 YYREEE (reference sequence). The CDR3 extends over 13 amino acids. This CDR3 reads CASSSLMNTEAFF. The CDR3 DNA reads TGTGCCAGCAGCTCCTTAATGAACACTGAAGCTTTCTTT.

CDR3 in amino acids: CASRFRETQYF. The CDR3 DNA reads TGTGCCAGCAGGTTCCGAGAGACCCAGTACTTC. The rearrangement uses TRBV6-6 and TRBJ2-5, with no clear D. Deletions cut 6 bases from V and 4 bases from J, with 6 bases between. The CDR3 runs to 11 residues. Looked up from germline, CDR1 is MNHNY and CDR2 is SVGAGI (reference sequence).

The V gene is TRBV6-5, the J gene TRBJ1-4; TRBD1 matches at 7 bases. V was clipped by 5 bases and J by 6 bases; unmatched bases: 9. Germline CDR1 MNHEY, CDR2 SVGAGI. The CDR3 spans 15 residues. DNA for the CDR3: TGTGCCAGCAGTCTAAGGGGACAGAGTCATGAAAAACTGTTTTTT. This sequence encodes CASSLRGQSHEKLFF.

V and J are TRBV25-1 and TRBJ1-2, with a possible D match to TRBD1 (6 bases). This CDR3 is built from 16 residues. Germline CDR1 MGHDK, CDR2 SYGVNS. V gave up 3 bases and J gave up 0 bases, with 14 bases separating them. The CDR3 loop is CASSDRRTETNYGYTF. CDR3 coding DNA: TGTGCCAGCAGTGACCGAAGGACAGAAACTAACTATGGCTACACCTTC.

The rearrangement links TRBV6-1 to TRBJ2-1; 9 bases line up with TRBD1. V dropped 1 base and J dropped 1; count of bases not matched to a gene: 11. Germline-derived CDR1 and CDR2 are MNHNS and SASEGT. The CDR3 loop spans 19 amino acids. CDR3 region: CASSEGDVRGQGSYNEQFF. The CDR3 DNA is TGTGCCAGCAGTGAAGGCGATGTTAGGGGACAGGGTTCCTACAATGAGCAGTTCTTC.

J is TRBJ1-1 and V is TRBV5-5; tentative D call: TRBD1 (6 bases). The germline CDR1 and CDR2 sequences are SGHKS and YYEKEE (reference sequence). The V end lost 0 bases, the J end lost 0 bases, and 12 bases lay between the germline ends. CDR3 length: 16 amino acids. The CDR3 nucleotides are TGTGCCAGCAGCTTGGGCGGGGGCCTAATGAACACTGAAGCTTTCTTT. Its translation is CASSLGGGLMNTEAFF. The complete variable domain, with remaining parts taken from reference TRBV5-5 and TRBJ1-1, reads DAGVTQSPTHLIKTRGQQVTLRCSPISGHKSVSWYQQVLGQGPQFIFQYYEKEERGRGNFPDRFSARQFPNYSSELNVNALLLGDSALYLCASSLGGGLMNTEAFFGQGTRLTVV.

V is TRBV7-9 and J is TRBJ2-5; D is perhaps TRBD2 (6 bases). The CDR3 runs 16 residues. The ends were cut back, 4 bases at V and 5 bases at J, with 20 bases in the middle. The germline V gene has CDR1 SEHNR and CDR2 FQNEAQ (reference sequence). The CDR3 loop reads CASSSPRLGGGETQYF. The CDR3 nucleotides are TGTGCCAGCAGCTCCCCCCGACTAGGAGGAGGCGAGACCCAGTACTTC.

The chain combines TRBV19 with TRBJ1-2; D unclear. The CDR3 has 11 residues. Germline CDR1 and CDR2: LNHDA and SQIVND (reference sequence). Between the trimmed V and J ends, which lost 4 bases and 3 bases, there was a span of 3 bases. The CDR3 sequence is CASSTYYGYTF. The CDR3 DNA follows: TGTGCCAGTAGTACTTACTATGGCTACACCTTC.